The present TCR beta chain was sequenced within a study of T cells expressing NK-cell markers. Overall study results and limits: Top CD8+ clonotypes included the dominant CD3+CD56+NKG2C+ clonotypes in 5 or 6 donors.

On this clonotype: Its target is unknown.

Germline V gene sequence: CDR1 ENHRY, CDR2 SYGVKD. The CDR3 runs 19 residues. From the 5' RACE reads, TCRdb lists one entry per CDR3 protein and no DNA. The sample totals roughly 160,000 distinct CDR3 sequences. The sequenced sample was blood T cells: a sorted CD56 or NKG2C T cell subset, CD4+ or CD8+ T cells, or bulk PBMC T cells (not recorded which). The origin of this receptor is a woman aged 18 to 75 in good health. The chain is built from TRBV10-3 and TRBJ2-7; as DNA is missing, the TRBD1 call by TCRdb cannot be tested. CDR3 sequence: CAISEPRPRTGAESYEQYF.